These 32 T cell receptor beta chains were sequenced from one sample in a study of cytomegalovirus exposure and HLA in healthy donors. Researchers ran the PCR with 60 Vbeta and 13 Jbeta primers. Some clones are missing from TCRdb's copy, which holds only in-frame ones; the method was immunoSEQ multiplex PCR. The top ten clones hold 4.5% to 7% of a sample with about 150,000 clones, about 84% of them seen once. The sample comprised PBMCs. These receptors originate from a woman aged 40 to 50 in good health and CMV-seropositive.

J is TRBJ2-7 and V is TRBV25-1, with 8 bases lining up with TRBD2. V gave up 2 bases and J gave up 5 bases; unmatched junction bases: 14. Germline V gene sequence: CDR1 MGHDK, CDR2 SYGVNS. The CDR3 sequence is 17 residues long. For the CDR3, the DNA is TGTGCCAGCAGTGAAGCCTCTACGGGAGGGAAATCTGACGAGCAGTACTTC. Translating it yields CASSEASTGGKSDEQYF.

The chain recombines TRBV29-1 with TRBJ2-1, with 14 bases aligning to TRBD2. The CDR3 runs 14 residues. Germline V gene data show CDR1 as SQVTM and CDR2 as ANQGSEA. V shed 5 bases, J shed 9 bases, and the junction held 6 bases outside the gene matches. The CDR3 here is CSVPGLAGVGEQFF. DNA of the CDR3: TGCAGCGTTCCGGGACTAGCGGGAGTAGGTGAGCAGTTCTTC.

The CDR3 DNA follows: TGTGCCATCAGCAAAGCGGGAACCACTAGCACAGATACGCAGTATTTT. It encodes CAISKAGTTSTDTQYF. V is TRBV10-3 and J is TRBJ2-3, with 7 positions matching TRBD2. Germline V CDR1 and CDR2: ENHRY, SYGVKD. CDR3 length: 16 amino acids. V lost 6 bases to trimming and J lost 0 bases; unmatched junction nucleotides: 9.

As concerns this clone: One junction end does not reproduce the germline sequence, and a read error may be involved. The CDR3 loop is CASSFASGSQGEQFF. CDR3 sequence (DNA): TGTGCTAGCAGCTTCGCTAGCGGGAGTCAAGGCGAGCAGTTCTTC. The V and J genes are TRBV7-7 and TRBJ2-1, with 10 nucleotides matching TRBD2. The CDR3 loop spans 15 amino acids. Germline CDR1 SSHAT, CDR2 FNYEAQ (reference sequence). Full variable domain (rest looked up from reference TRBV7-7 and TRBJ2-1): GAGVSQSPRYKVTKRGQDVTLRCDPISSHATLYWYQQALGQGPEFLTYFNYEAQPDKSGLPSDRFSAERPEGSISTLTIQRTEQRDSAMYRCASSFASGSQGEQFFGPGTRLTVL.

V gene TRBV28 combines with J gene TRBJ2-5, with a weak D call TRBD2 (6 bases). With 2 bases removed from V and 1 base from J, the gap between germline ends came to 14 bases. Germline V gene lookup returns CDR1 MDHEN and CDR2 SYDVKM. This CDR3 comprises 16 residues. The CDR3 coding sequence is TGTGCCAGCAGTTTAGGGGCGGGGACCTTCCAAGAGACCCAGTACTTC. Translation: CASSLGAGTFQETQYF.

This rearrangement joins TRBV27 to TRBJ1-1, with D possibly matching TRBD1 (5 bases). Germline CDR1 reads MNHEY; CDR2 reads SMNVEV (reference sequence). Trimming removed 2 bases from V and 0 bases from J, with 10 bases in between. This CDR3 is 15 amino acids long. The CDR3 sequence is CASSLITGMNTEAFF. Written as DNA, the CDR3 is TGTGCCAGCAGTTTAATTACAGGCATGAACACTGAAGCTTTCTTT.

In DNA form, the CDR3 reads TGTGCCTGGGTCTACCCCTCTGGAAACACCATATATTTT. This gives the protein CAWVYPSGNTIYF. V is TRBV30 and J is TRBJ1-3; D call uncertain. Germline V lookup: CDR1 GTSNPN, CDR2 SVGIG (reference sequence). The V end was cut by 5 bases, the J end by 0 bases, with 8 bases between. The CDR3 length is 13 residues.

This clone turned up a few times. This chain connects TRBV5-4 to TRBJ2-4; D might be TRBD2 (5 bases). The CDR3 loop spans 15 amino acids. Germline CDR1 is SGHNT and CDR2 is YYREEE (reference sequence). The V end was cut by 0 bases, the J end by 6 bases, with 13 bases between. DNA for the CDR3: TGTGCCAGCAGCTTGGTAGGTGGGAGCTCAAACATTCAGTACTTC. Encoded protein: CASSLVGGSSNIQYF.

J is TRBJ1-2 and V is TRBV5-1, with 9 bases lining up with TRBD1. J was trimmed by 7 bases and V by 0 bases; bases with no gene match: 7. CDR1 is SGHRS and CDR2 is YFSETQ in the germline V gene. This CDR3 spans 15 amino acids. CDR3 in DNA: TGCGCCAGCAGCTTGGCCGTACAGGGGGCACGTGGCTACACCTTC. Amino acid sequence: CASSLAVQGARGYTF.

The chain joins TRBV6-6 to TRBJ2-7, with TRBD1 matching 8 bases. CDR1 and CDR2 from the germline V gene are MNHNY and SVGAGI (reference sequence). The CDR3 has 14 residues. The ends lost 5 bases at V and 4 bases at J; junction bases unmatched: 7. CDR3 loop: CASSAGGAVYEQYF. The CDR3 DNA follows: TGTGCCAGCAGTGCAGGGGGCGCGGTATACGAGCAGTACTTC.

The chain combines TRBV5-6 with TRBJ2-7; TRBD2 matches at 11 bases. The CDR3 is 15 residues long. CDR1 is SGHDT, CDR2 YYEEEE, per germline. Trimming cost V 0 bases and J 2 bases; bases outside gene matches: 1. As DNA, the CDR3 is TGTGCCAGCAGCTTGGGACTAGCGGGGACCTACGAGCAGTACTTC. This codes for CASSLGLAGTYEQYF.

This clone came up a few times. The CDR3: CASSQVPSGIGEQYF. CDR3 in DNA: TGCGCCAGCAGCCAAGTGCCTAGCGGGATTGGCGAGCAGTACTTC. The chain carries TRBV4-1 and TRBJ2-7; the match to TRBD2 covers 9 bases. CDR3 length equals 15 residues. V lost 1 base, J lost 6 bases, and 7 bases stayed unmatched. Per the germline V gene, CDR1 is MGHRA and CDR2 is YSYEKL.

CDR3 in DNA: TGTGCCAGCAGCGAGTACGGGACAGGGGGGACTGAAGCTTTCTTT. This sequence encodes CASSEYGTGGTEAFF. The chain links TRBV6-5 to TRBJ1-1; the match to TRBD1 covers 11 bases. The germline CDR1 and CDR2 sequences are MNHEY and SVGAGI. V dropped 6 bases and J dropped 5; count of bases not matched to a gene: 8. This CDR3 has 15 residues.

The rearrangement links TRBV10-3 to TRBJ2-1, with TRBD1 matching over 9 bases. CDR1 and CDR2 (germline): ENHRY, SYGVKD. The CDR3 runs 13 residues. V lost 6 bases to trimming and J lost 8 bases; unmatched junction nucleotides: 5. The CDR3 reads CAISGGDRDEQFF. For the CDR3, the DNA is TGTGCCATCAGCGGAGGGGACAGGGATGAGCAGTTCTTC.

The V gene is TRBV5-1, the J gene TRBJ1-2, with 9 bases aligning to TRBD1. The germline gives CDR1 SGHRS, CDR2 YFSETQ. Trimming removed 2 bases from V and 0 bases from J; junction bases left unmatched: 2. This CDR3 is built from 15 residues. The chain's CDR3 is CASSFRQGANYGYTF. The CDR3 coding sequence is TGCGCCAGCAGCTTCCGACAGGGGGCTAACTATGGCTACACCTTC.

This clone was observed a few times. V is TRBV6-5 and J is TRBJ2-1; D is unresolved. Between the trimmed V and J ends, which lost 6 bases and 0 bases, there was a span of 9 bases. The CDR3 is made up of 14 amino acids. Germline assignment: CDR1 MNHEY and CDR2 SVGAGI. The CDR3 sequence: CASSPESSYNEQFF. DNA for the CDR3: TGTGCCAGCAGCCCGGAGAGCTCCTACAATGAGCAGTTCTTC.

The chain carries TRBV6-5 and TRBJ1-5; TRBD1 matches at 8 bases. This CDR3 comprises 15 residues. The germline gives CDR1 MNHEY, CDR2 SVGAGI. Trimming took 6 bases from V and 4 from J; bases not matched to a gene: 8. CDR3 amino acids: CASRRKQGGNQPQHF. The DNA for the CDR3 is TGTGCCAGCAGGCGAAAACAGGGGGGGAATCAGCCCCAGCATTTT.

The chain links TRBV5-1 to TRBJ2-1; D is possibly TRBD1 (6 bases). The CDR3 is 16 residues long. The V end was cut by 1 base, the J end by 0 bases, with 11 bases between. Germline-derived CDR1 and CDR2 are SGHRS and YFSETQ. In DNA, the CDR3 is TGCGCCAGCAGCTTGCAGAGCAGGGGCTCCTACAATGAGCAGTTCTTC. Residues: CASSLQSRGSYNEQFF.

This chain connects TRBV18 to TRBJ1-4; 9 bases match TRBD1. CDR3 length: 14 amino acids. V dropped 6 bases and J dropped 5; count of bases not matched to a gene: 4. The germline V gene encodes CDR1 KGHSH and CDR2 LQKENI. The CDR3 sequence: CASSGQGQNEKLFF. The CDR3 DNA reads as TGTGCCAGCTCCGGACAGGGGCAAAATGAAAAACTGTTTTTT.

The chain joins TRBV7-9 to TRBJ1-4, with a possible D match to TRBD1 (6 bases). V was trimmed by 3 bases and J by 0 bases, leaving 8 bases between them. Germline loops: CDR1 SEHNR, CDR2 FQNEAQ (reference sequence). The CDR3 is 15 amino acids. The chain's CDR3 is CASSLTGATNEKLFF. The CDR3 DNA is TGTGCCAGCAGCTTGACAGGAGCAACTAATGAAAAACTGTTTTTT.

The chain is built from TRBV5-1 and TRBJ2-2; D ambiguous. The CDR3 loop spans 15 amino acids. Germline V gene data show CDR1 as SGHRS and CDR2 as YFSETQ. V was clipped by 1 base and J by 4 bases, with 11 bases between them. CDR3 in amino acids: CASSLRSNPTGELFF. The CDR3 nucleotides read TGCGCCAGCAGCTTGAGGAGTAACCCCACCGGGGAGCTGTTTTTT.

V gene TRBV6-6 combines with J gene TRBJ2-1; no clear D gene. Germline CDR1 MNHNY, CDR2 SVGAGI (reference sequence). Trimming took off 2 bases at V and 9 bases at J, with 20 bases between the two ends. The CDR3 is 16 residues long. CDR3 in DNA: TGTGCCAGCAGTTACGTCGGAGTGCCCAAACTTATTGAGCAGTTCTTC. Encoded protein: CASSYVGVPKLIEQFF.

This clone was picked up one time. This rearrangement joins TRBV21-1 to TRBJ2-4; the table's D call, TRBD1, was not checked against the DNA. TRBV21-1 is shown as a pseudogene. The CDR3 contains 20 residues. The chain's CDR3 is CASSKDSGTKHGYGKNIQYF. The CDR3 coding sequence is TGTGCCAGCAGCAAAGACTCCGGGACAAAACATGGCTATGGCAAAAACATTCAGTACTTC.

V usage is TRBV19 and J usage is TRBJ2-3; D is perhaps TRBD2 (6 bases). CDR3 length: 16 amino acids. V was cut by 6 bases and J by 0 bases, with 16 bases left in between. Germline loops: CDR1 LNHDA, CDR2 SQIVND (reference sequence). CDR3: CASSSRGSGSTDTQYF. The CDR3 DNA is TGTGCCAGTAGCTCCCGGGGGAGCGGGAGCACAGATACGCAGTATTTT.

The chain employs TRBV5-1 and TRBJ2-7, with 8 bases that match TRBD2. Per germline, CDR1 SGHRS and CDR2 YFSETQ. The CDR3 loop spans 15 amino acids. V was pared by 3 bases and J by 0 bases, with 5 bases of the junction left unmatched. DNA for the CDR3: TGCGCCAGCAGCTGGATGAGCGGGAGCTCCTACGAGCAGTACTTC. This gives the protein CASSWMSGSSYEQYF.

The chain has TRBV18 and TRBJ1-1; D is unresolved. In germline, CDR1 is KGHSH, CDR2 LQKENI. This CDR3 comprises 15 residues. V lost 2 bases, J lost 0 bases, and 10 bases lay in between. The chain's CDR3 is CASSPNGGMNTEAFF. The CDR3 DNA reads as TGTGCCAGCTCACCAAACGGCGGAATGAACACTGAAGCTTTCTTT.

The genes are TRBV6-1 and TRBJ1-1, with D unresolved. The length of the CDR3 is 12 residues. Germline CDR1 and CDR2: MNHNS and SASEGT. The V gene lost 1 base and the J gene lost 11 bases, with 11 bases spanning the gap. Here the CDR3 reads CASSEGARKAFF. The CDR3 coding sequence is TGTGCCAGCAGTGAAGGGGCCAGGAAGGCTTTCTTT.

The table lists this clone with a few counts. This rearrangement joins TRBV7-9 to TRBJ2-5; TRBD2 matches 9 bases. Losses at the gene ends were 5 bases for V and 1 base for J; bases not matched to a gene: 5. CDR1 and CDR2 (germline): SEHNR, FQNEAQ (reference sequence). The CDR3 contains 15 residues. DNA for the CDR3: TGTGCCAGCAGCAGAAATAGCGGGGGCCAAGAGACCCAGTACTTC. Translation: CASSRNSGGQETQYF.

This chain uses TRBV28 with TRBJ2-5; D is perhaps TRBD1 (5 bases). This CDR3 spans 16 amino acids. Per germline, CDR1 MDHEN and CDR2 SYDVKM. V was pared by 3 bases and J by 1 base, with 15 bases between. CDR3 protein: CASSFPPPGRQETQYF. DNA for the CDR3: TGTGCCAGCAGTTTCCCACCGCCAGGGCGCCAAGAGACCCAGTACTTC.

This chain links TRBV6-5 with TRBJ2-7, with TRBD1 matching over 9 bases. Losses at the gene ends were 6 bases for V and 7 bases for J; bases not matched to a gene: 10. The CDR3 loop spans 14 amino acids. The germline V gene encodes CDR1 MNHEY and CDR2 SVGAGI. CDR3 sequence (DNA): TGTGCCAGCAGGGGACAGGGCCCTCCAGTGGAGCAGTACTTC. Protein sequence: CASRGQGPPVEQYF.

The genes are TRBV6-1 and TRBJ2-7; 8 nucleotides align to TRBD2. The length of the CDR3 is 18 residues. CDR1 is MNHNS, CDR2 SASEGT, per germline. Trimming took 1 base from V and 0 from J; bases not matched to a gene: 11. The CDR3 coding sequence is TGTGCCAGCAGTGAAGTCTTATTAGTAGCGGGACCCTCCTACGAGCAGTACTTC. It codes for CASSEVLLVAGPSYEQYF.

CDR3 region: CASSSGELGWYQETQYF. In nucleotides, the CDR3 is TGTGCCAGCAGTTCAGGCGAGCTGGGTTGGTACCAAGAGACCCAGTACTTC. The chain carries TRBV7-2 and TRBJ2-5; D is unresolved. Germline CDR1 and CDR2: SGHTA and FQGNSA. V was trimmed by 6 bases and J by 0 bases, leaving 20 bases between them. CDR3 length: 17 amino acids.